This TCR beta chain was found in a study of T cell repertoires in cytomegalovirus infection. In its sample, this clonotype was seen a few times. Each CDR3 protein is one row after TCRdb ran MiXCR on the reads. Of about 740,000 distinct CDR3 sequences in the sample, 35% were seen once. The V gene lost 9 bases and the J gene lost 11 bases, with 16 bases spanning the gap. CDR3 length: 11 amino acids. Germline CDR1 and CDR2: MDHEN and SYDVKM. This receptor was identified in a human donor in good health (CMV status not recorded). Some clones in this sample may be carry-over from other donors' samples. The chain is built from TRBV28 and TRBJ1-1; D gene ambiguous. Sequenced material: PBMCs. DNA for the CDR3: TGTGCCAGTCGAGGAGGGTATTTTGCTTTCTTT. Translated, it gives CASRGGYFAFF.